Below, 18 T cell receptor beta chains from the same sample are listed, as sequenced in a study of CD8+CD57+ T cells in acquired aplastic anemia. Patients selected for sequencing had displayed CD8+CD57+ cell expansion by flow cytometry. According to the study, genomic DNA was the template for TCR beta VDJ and CDR3 profiling. TCRdb reanalysed the reads using MiXCR and keeps one entry per CDR3 protein. The repertoire holds about 180,000 distinct CDR3 sequences, with 45% to 60% as singletons. The source material was sorted CD4+, CD8+, or CD8+CD57+ T cells (not recorded which) from PBMCs. Every receptor here comes from a human donor with aplastic anemia.

This rearrangement joins TRBV20-1 to TRBJ2-3; 8 bases are shared with TRBD2. Germline lookup yields CDR1 DFQATT and CDR2 SNEGSKA (reference sequence). J lost 14 bases, V lost 3 bases, and 7 bases had no gene match. The length of the CDR3 is 11 residues. In nucleotides, the CDR3 is TGCAGTGCTAGGTCCAGCGGGAGTCCGTATTTT. Translating gives CSARSSGSPYF.

CDR3 bases: TGTGCCATTCGGACGGTTACCTACGAGCAGTACTTC. Translating it yields CAIRTVTYEQYF. This chain connects TRBV10-3 to TRBJ2-7; D unclear. The V end lost 9 bases, the J end lost 2 bases, and 11 bases lay between the germline ends. The CDR3 is 12 amino acids. Germline CDR1 and CDR2: ENHRY and SYGVKD.

This clonotype was observed a handful of times. CDR3 sequence reads: CATSDPGTESTDTQYF. CDR3 sequence (DNA): TGTGCCACCAGTGATCCCGGGACAGAGAGCACAGATACGCAGTATTTT. This chain joins TRBV24-1 and TRBJ2-3; 7 bases match TRBD1. The CDR3 loop spans 16 amino acids. CDR1 and CDR2 (germline): KGHDR, SFDVKD. Losses at the gene ends were 3 bases for V and 0 bases for J; bases not matched to a gene: 5.

This clonotype was seen ten or more times. The V and J genes are TRBV12-3 or TRBV12-4 and TRBJ1-2; D remains ambiguous. The V end was cut by 6 bases, the J end by 2 bases, with 10 bases between. The CDR3 runs 13 residues. CDR3 nucleotides: TGTGCCAGCAGGGAGGAAGGGAACTATGGCTACACCTTC. Translation gives CASREEGNYGYTF.

This chain joins TRBV6-7 and TRBJ1-2; no reliable D call. TRBV6-7 has ORF status, its function being uncertain. This CDR3 is built from 12 residues. V was shortened by 6 bases and J by 5 bases, with 10 bases between the two germline ends. CDR3 loop: CASSPSGYGYTF. The CDR3 DNA reads as TGTGCCAGCAGCCCTTCGGGTTATGGCTACACCTTC.

Comments on this clonotype: Just one base apart from a much larger clone, this may be a read error. The J gene is TRBJ2-2, the V gene TRBV11-2; 10 bases match TRBD1. This CDR3 region has 16 residues. In germline, CDR1 is SGHAT, CDR2 FQNNGV. In nucleotides, the CDR3 is TGTGCCAGCAGCTTGGGACAGGGGAACGGCATCGGGGATCTGTTTTTT. Translated, it gives CASSLGQGNGIGDLFF. The full variable domain, its missing parts supplied by reference TRBV11-2 and TRBJ2-2, is EAGVAQSPRYKIIEKRQSVAFWCNPISGHATLYWYQQILGQGPKLLIQFQNNGVVDDSQLPKDRFSAERLKGVDSTLKIQPAKLEDSAVYLCASSLGQGNGIGDLFFGEGSRLTVL.

This clonotype has only one observation. The chain is built from TRBV27 and TRBJ2-4, with TRBD1 as a possible D gene (6 bases). The CDR3 runs to 12 residues. Germline V CDR1 and CDR2: MNHEY, SMNVEV (reference sequence). The germline V and J ends were trimmed by 6 bases and 13 bases, with 16 bases remaining between them. CDR3 residues: CASRGDTGIQYF. The CDR3 DNA reads as TGTGCCAGCAGGGGGGACACCGGGATCCAGTACTTC.

This chain links TRBV24-1 with TRBJ2-5; D uncertain. CDR1 is KGHDR, CDR2 SFDVKD, per germline. The CDR3 has 14 amino acids. Trimming took off 4 bases at V and 4 bases at J, with 12 bases between the two ends. The CDR3 sequence is CATSESPGLETQYF. The DNA for the CDR3 is TGTGCCACCAGTGAATCGCCGGGCCTAGAGACCCAGTACTTC.

The CDR3 DNA is TGTGCCACCAGTGATAAGGGACTAGCGCAAAACAATGAGCAGTTCTTC. It codes for CATSDKGLAQNNEQFF. V gene TRBV24-1 combines with J gene TRBJ2-1; 10 bases map to TRBD2. The CDR3 spans 16 residues. V dropped 3 bases and J dropped 5; count of bases not matched to a gene: 6. Germline values: CDR1 KGHDR, CDR2 SFDVKD.

The table lists this clonotype with a few counts. The genes are TRBV25-1 and TRBJ1-1, with a tentative D call TRBD1 (5 bases). The germline CDR1 and CDR2 sequences are MGHDK and SYGVNS. This CDR3 is 12 amino acids long. V shed 7 bases and J shed 4 bases, with 10 bases lying between them. The CDR3 DNA sequence: TGTGCCAGCACGGGGCTTAGCACTGAAGCTTTCTTT. Protein product: CASTGLSTEAFF.

The chain joins TRBV9 to TRBJ2-3; TRBD2 aligns across 12 bases. This CDR3 region has 16 residues. The ends lost 3 bases at V and 0 bases at J; junction bases unmatched: 2. Looked up from germline, CDR1 is SGDLS and CDR2 is YYNGEE. The CDR3 DNA sequence: TGTGCCAGCAGCGCCGGACTAGCGGGGAGCACAGATACGCAGTATTTT. It is translated as CASSAGLAGSTDTQYF.

The CDR3 here is CASSQGGGAGEQYF. The CDR3 region has the DNA TGTGCCAGCAGCCAAGGCGGGGGGGCCGGCGAGCAGTACTTC. The gene calls are TRBV9 and TRBJ2-5, with 9 positions matching TRBD2. The DNA end is more similar to TRBJ2-7, so the J call may be wrong. The CDR3 covers 14 residues. Per germline, CDR1 SGDLS and CDR2 YYNGEE.

This clonotype was picked up many times. The J gene is TRBJ2-7, the V gene TRBV7-3; maybe TRBD2 (7 bases). The germline V gene encodes CDR1 SGHTA and CDR2 FQGTGA. V was cut by 4 bases and J by 1 base, with 20 bases left in between. This CDR3 is 17 amino acids long. For the CDR3, the DNA is TGTGCCAGCAGCTCCGGCTACCAGGGGAGGGGTTCCTACGAGCAGTACTTC. Translated: CASSSGYQGRGSYEQYF.

The chain employs TRBV20-1 and TRBJ1-6, with D possibly being TRBD1 (6 bases). Germline V gives CDR1 DFQATT, CDR2 SNEGSKA (reference sequence). Deletions cut 6 bases from V and 4 bases from J, with 16 bases between. CDR3 size: 15 residues. The CDR3 reads CSAVWGRLYNSPLHF. The CDR3 DNA reads TGCAGTGCCGTTTGGGGGCGTTTATATAATTCACCCCTCCACTTT.

This clonotype was seen ten or more times. The chain joins TRBV7-6 to TRBJ2-3; D not certain. Trimming left V 5 bases short and J 0 bases short, with 18 bases between. There are 17 residues in the CDR3. The germline V gene encodes CDR1 SGHVS and CDR2 FNYEAQ. In DNA form, the CDR3 reads TGTGCCAGCAGCCTAGACGCAGCCGGCTTGAGCACAGATACGCAGTATTTT. Protein sequence: CASSLDAAGLSTDTQYF. Full variable domain (remainder filled in from reference TRBV7-6 and TRBJ2-3): GAGVSQSPRYKVTKRGQDVALRCDPISGHVSLYWYRQALGQGPEFLTYFNYEAQQDKSGLPNDRFSAERPEGSISTLTIQRTEQRDSAMYRCASSLDAAGLSTDTQYFGPGTRLTVL.

In its sample, this clonotype was seen a few times. The chain joins TRBV19 to TRBJ2-1, with 10 nucleotides matching TRBD2. V trimming: 6 bases; J trimming: 7 bases; junction bases outside the gene matches: 6. The CDR3 loop spans 14 amino acids. Germline V gives CDR1 LNHDA, CDR2 SQIVND (reference sequence). Written as DNA, the CDR3 is TGTGCCAGTAGACCCAGTAGCGGGAGGAATGAGCAGTTCTTC. Protein sequence: CASRPSSGRNEQFF.

This clonotype was seen only a few times. The chain is built from TRBV5-1 and TRBJ2-3, with 9 bases lining up with TRBD2. The germline gives CDR1 SGHRS, CDR2 YFSETQ. This CDR3 spans 17 amino acids. V gave up 0 bases and J gave up 5 bases; unmatched junction bases: 10. CDR3 nucleotides: TGCGCCAGCAGCTTGGAAGGGCGGGGGGGCTCCGGAGATACGCAGTATTTT. It encodes CASSLEGRGGSGDTQYF.

The rearrangement joins TRBV25-1 to TRBJ1-1; TRBD1 is a possible D gene (5 bases). Trimming cost V 7 bases and J 9 bases, with 12 bases left between them. The CDR3 is 11 residues long. Germline V gene data show CDR1 as MGHDK and CDR2 as SYGVNS. The CDR3 loop is CASMAGPQAFF. CDR3 sequence (DNA): TGTGCCAGCATGGCAGGGCCACAAGCTTTCTTT.